This TCR beta chain was identified during a study of tumor-infiltrating lymphocytes in oesophageal squamous cell carcinoma. Each CDR3 protein gets one entry after TCRdb re-called the PCR reads with MiXCR. The sample has about 13,000 distinct CDR3 sequences; about half are singletons. V lost 2 bases, J lost 2 bases, and 10 bases lay in between. The germline gives CDR1 SGHVS, CDR2 FQNEAQ. The CDR3 runs to 16 residues. Sample: blood. The V gene is TRBV7-8, the J gene TRBJ2-6; tentative D call: TRBD1 (5 bases). This TCR came from a female donor with esophageal squamous cell carcinoma. The CDR3: CASSLQGLTGANVLTF. In DNA, the CDR3 is TGTGCCAGCAGCTTACAGGGCCTCACTGGGGCCAACGTCCTGACTTTC.